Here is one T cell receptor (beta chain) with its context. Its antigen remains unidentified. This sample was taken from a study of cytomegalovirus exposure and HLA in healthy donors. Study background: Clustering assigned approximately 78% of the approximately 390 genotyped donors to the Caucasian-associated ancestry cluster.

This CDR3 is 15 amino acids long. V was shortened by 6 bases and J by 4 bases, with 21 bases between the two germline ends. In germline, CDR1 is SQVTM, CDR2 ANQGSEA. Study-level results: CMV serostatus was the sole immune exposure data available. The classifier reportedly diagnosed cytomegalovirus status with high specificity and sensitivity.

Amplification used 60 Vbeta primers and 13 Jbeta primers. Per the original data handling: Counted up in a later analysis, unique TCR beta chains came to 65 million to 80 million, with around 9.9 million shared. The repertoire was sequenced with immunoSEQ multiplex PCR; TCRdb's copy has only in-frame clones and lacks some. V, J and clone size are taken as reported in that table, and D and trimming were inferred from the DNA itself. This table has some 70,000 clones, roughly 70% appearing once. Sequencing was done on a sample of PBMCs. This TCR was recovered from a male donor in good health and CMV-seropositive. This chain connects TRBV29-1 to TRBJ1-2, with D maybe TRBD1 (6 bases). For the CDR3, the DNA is TGCAGCGTGGACAAGGGGGGGGCAGGGATCTATGGCTACACCTTC. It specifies CSVDKGGAGIYGYTF.